This T cell receptor (beta chain) was documented in a study of shared clonotypes between healthy human individuals. Only in-frame clones appear in the TCRdb table, and some are missing; sequencing was by immunoSEQ multiplex PCR. The sample shows roughly 490,000 clones, roughly 85% of them seen only once. This clone is a singleton in its sample. The antigen remains undetermined. Germline CDR1 SGHAT, CDR2 FQDESV (reference sequence). J lost 0 bases, V lost 5 bases, and 6 bases had no gene match. The CDR3 loop spans 16 amino acids. Study results and limitations: Apart from blood, nothing was sampled; tissue repertoires likely differ.

The chain employs TRBV11-1 and TRBJ2-4; 8 bases line up with TRBD2. Sequenced input: PBMCs. This TCR derives from a woman aged 40 to 50 in good health. Some clones in this sample may be carry-over from other donors' samples. Here the CDR3 reads CASSRSGTLAKNIQYF. As DNA, the CDR3 is TGTGCCAGCAGCCGTAGCGGGACTTTAGCCAAAAACATTCAGTACTTC.